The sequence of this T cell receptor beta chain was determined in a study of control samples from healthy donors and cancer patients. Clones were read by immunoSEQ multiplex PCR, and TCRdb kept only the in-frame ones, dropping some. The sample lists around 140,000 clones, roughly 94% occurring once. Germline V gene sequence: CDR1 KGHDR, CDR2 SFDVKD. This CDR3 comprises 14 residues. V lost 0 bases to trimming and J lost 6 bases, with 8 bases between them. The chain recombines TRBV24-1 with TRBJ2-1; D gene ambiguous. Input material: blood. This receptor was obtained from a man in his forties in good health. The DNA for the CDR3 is TGTGCCACCAGTGATTTGAGCGTGGGCAATGAGCAGTTCTTC. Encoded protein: CATSDLSVGNEQFF.